These T cell receptor beta chains were read from a single sample in a study of early T cells in non-severe SARS-CoV-2 infection. TCRdb reanalysed the 5' RACE reads using MiXCR and keeps one entry per CDR3 protein. This table holds around 67,000 distinct CDR3 sequences, 10% to 15% found once. The sequenced material came from whole blood. These receptors were collected from an adult who was a healthcare worker with PCR-confirmed SARS-CoV-2 infection or an uninfected control (not recorded which). Each CDR3 is given with its conserved first and last residue. D genes are given only for firm matches.

length	V	D	CDR3
19	TRBV6-6	.	CASSYYGHTRSTNPYEQYF
16	TRBV11-2	.	CASSAVRGSIADTQYF
13	TRBV10-3	.	CATQLINTGELFF
15	TRBV28	.	CASSGYNLFNEKLFF
16	TRBV10-3	TRBD1	CAISEEDRGDNSPLHF
14	TRBV5-1	.	CASSLAVGTDTQYF
15	TRBV25-1	TRBD1	CASSRFGQAAYGYTF
15	TRBV18	.	CASSPVPGGEGTQYF
16	TRBV4-2	TRBD2	CASSQDYSGGGNEQFF
15	TRBV7-2	.	CASSKTGTPGGEQYF
15	TRBV5-6	.	CASSSRSRDYNEQFF
15	TRBV7-2	.	CASSLAPRRDTEAFF
16	TRBV12-3/TRBV12-4	.	CASQPGWGEAYNEQFF
15	TRBV2	TRBD1	CASSEAGTDNSPLHF
15	TRBV6-2/TRBV6-3	.	CASSYLDRFFNEQFF
12	TRBV7-9	.	CASSSGLDGQYF
13	TRBV5-1	TRBD1	CASSWDSSYEQYF
14	TRBV6-5	.	CATSGASGNQPQHF
16	TRBV7-2	.	CASSLRNPERANEQFF
12	TRBV29-1	.	CSVGRPYNEQFF
15	TRBV4-1	.	CASSQESRGAYGYTF